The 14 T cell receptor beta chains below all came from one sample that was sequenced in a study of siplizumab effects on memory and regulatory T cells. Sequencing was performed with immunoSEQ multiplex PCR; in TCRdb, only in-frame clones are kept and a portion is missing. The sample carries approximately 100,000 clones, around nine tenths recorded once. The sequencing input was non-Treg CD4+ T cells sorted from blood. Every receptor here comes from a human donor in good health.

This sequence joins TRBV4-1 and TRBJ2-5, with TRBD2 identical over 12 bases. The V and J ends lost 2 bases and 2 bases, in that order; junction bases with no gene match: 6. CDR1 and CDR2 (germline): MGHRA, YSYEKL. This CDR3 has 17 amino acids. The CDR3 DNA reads TGCGCCAGCAGCCAATCCGGGACTAGCGGGTCGCAAGAGACCCAGTACTTC. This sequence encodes CASSQSGTSGSQETQYF.

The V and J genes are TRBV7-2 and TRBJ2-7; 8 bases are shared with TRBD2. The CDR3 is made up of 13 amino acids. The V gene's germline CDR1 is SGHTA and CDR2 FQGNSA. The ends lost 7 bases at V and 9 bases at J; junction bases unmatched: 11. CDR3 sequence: CASTGTSVGRQYF. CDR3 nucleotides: TGTGCCAGCACCGGGACTAGTGTGGGTAGGCAGTACTTC. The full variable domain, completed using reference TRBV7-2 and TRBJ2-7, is GAGVSQSPSNKVTEKGKDVELRCDPISGHTALYWYRQSLGQGLEFLIYFQGNSAPDKSGLPSDRFSAERTGGSVSTLTIQRTQQEDSAVYLCASTGTSVGRQYFGPGTRLTVT.

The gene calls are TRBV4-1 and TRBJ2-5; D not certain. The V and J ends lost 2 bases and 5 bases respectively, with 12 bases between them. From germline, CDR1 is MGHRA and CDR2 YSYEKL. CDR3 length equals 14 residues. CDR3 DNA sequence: TGCGCCAGCAGCCAAATTCAAGGGTTTGAGACCCAGTACTTC. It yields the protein CASSQIQGFETQYF.

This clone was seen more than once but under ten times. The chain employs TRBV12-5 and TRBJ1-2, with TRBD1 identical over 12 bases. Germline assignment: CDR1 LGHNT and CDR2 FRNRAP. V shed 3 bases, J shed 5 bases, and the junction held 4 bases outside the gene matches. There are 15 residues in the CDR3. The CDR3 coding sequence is TGTGCTAGTGGTTTAGGGACAGGGGGCGAGTATGGCTACACCTTC. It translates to CASGLGTGGEYGYTF.

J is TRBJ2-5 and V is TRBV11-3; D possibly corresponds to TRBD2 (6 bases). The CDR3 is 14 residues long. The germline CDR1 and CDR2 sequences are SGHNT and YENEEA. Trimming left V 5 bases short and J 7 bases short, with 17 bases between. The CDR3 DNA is TGTGCCAGCAGCACTCGGACGGGAGAGGGGACCCAGTACTTC. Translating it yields CASSTRTGEGTQYF.

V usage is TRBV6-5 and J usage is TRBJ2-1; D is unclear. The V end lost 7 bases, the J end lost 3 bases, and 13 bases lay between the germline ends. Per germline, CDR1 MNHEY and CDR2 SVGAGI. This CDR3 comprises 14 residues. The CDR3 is CASTSRGYYNEQFF. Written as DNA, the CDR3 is TGTGCCAGCACCTCCCGAGGATACTACAATGAGCAGTTCTTC.

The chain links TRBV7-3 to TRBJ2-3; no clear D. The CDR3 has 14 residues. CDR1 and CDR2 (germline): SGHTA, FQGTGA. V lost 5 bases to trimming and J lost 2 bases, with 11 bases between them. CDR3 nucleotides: TGTGCCAGCAGCCACGGGCCACACACAGATACGCAGTATTTT. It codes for CASSHGPHTDTQYF.

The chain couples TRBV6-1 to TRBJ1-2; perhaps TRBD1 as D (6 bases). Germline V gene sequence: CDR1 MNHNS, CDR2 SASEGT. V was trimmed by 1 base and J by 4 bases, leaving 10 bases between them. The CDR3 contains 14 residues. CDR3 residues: CASSEEDRIYGYTF. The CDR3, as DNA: TGTGCCAGCAGTGAAGAGGACAGAATCTATGGCTACACCTTC.

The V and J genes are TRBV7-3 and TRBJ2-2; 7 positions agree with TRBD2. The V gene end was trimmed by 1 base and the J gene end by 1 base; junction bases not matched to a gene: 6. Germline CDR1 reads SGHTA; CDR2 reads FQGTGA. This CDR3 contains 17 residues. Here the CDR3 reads CASSLMVGGRNTGELFF. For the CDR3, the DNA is TGTGCCAGCAGCTTAATGGTTGGCGGGAGGAACACCGGGGAGCTGTTTTTT.

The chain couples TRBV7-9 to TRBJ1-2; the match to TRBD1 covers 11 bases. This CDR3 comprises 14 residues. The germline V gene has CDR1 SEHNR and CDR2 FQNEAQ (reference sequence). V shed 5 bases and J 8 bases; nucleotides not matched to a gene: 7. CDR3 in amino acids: CASSQGQGAQGYTF. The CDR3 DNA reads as TGTGCCAGCAGCCAAGGACAGGGGGCTCAAGGCTACACCTTC.

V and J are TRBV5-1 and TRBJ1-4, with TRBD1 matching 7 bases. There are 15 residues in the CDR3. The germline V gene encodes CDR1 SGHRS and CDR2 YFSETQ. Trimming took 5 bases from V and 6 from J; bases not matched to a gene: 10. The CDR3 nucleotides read TGCGCCAGCAGTTTAATAGACAGGGAGGATGAAAAACTGTTTTTT. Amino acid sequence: CASSLIDREDEKLFF.

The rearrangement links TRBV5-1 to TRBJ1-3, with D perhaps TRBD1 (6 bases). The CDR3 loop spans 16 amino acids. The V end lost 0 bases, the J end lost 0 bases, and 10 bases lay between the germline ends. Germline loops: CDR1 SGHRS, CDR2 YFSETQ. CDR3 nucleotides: TGCGCCAGCAGCTTGGAGGACAGAATCTCTGGAAACACCATATATTTT. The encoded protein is CASSLEDRISGNTIYF.

CDR3: CASSSGQENYGYTF. The CDR3 DNA reads as TGTGCCAGCAGCTCGGGACAGGAGAACTATGGCTACACCTTC. The chain uses TRBV5-4 and TRBJ1-2, with 8 bases lining up with TRBD1. Looked up from germline, CDR1 is SGHNT and CDR2 is YYREEE (reference sequence). The CDR3 runs 14 residues. With 3 bases clipped from V and 2 bases from J, the junction kept 3 bases outside the gene matches.

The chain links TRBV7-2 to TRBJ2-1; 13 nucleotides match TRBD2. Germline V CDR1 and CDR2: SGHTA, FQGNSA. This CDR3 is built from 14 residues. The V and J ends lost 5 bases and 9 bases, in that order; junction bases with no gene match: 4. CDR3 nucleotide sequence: TGTGCCAGCAGCCCAGGACTAGCGGGAGCTGAGCAGTTCTTC. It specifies CASSPGLAGAEQFF.